This record concerns one T cell receptor (beta chain) sequence. The antigen remains unidentified. The data are from a study of cytomegalovirus exposure and HLA in healthy donors. General study points: Prior analysis indicated that the majority of TCR beta V segments exhibited productivity approximately 87% or approximately 30% of the time. In a later analysis, TCR beta V- and J-gene trimming showed a link to a missense DCLRE1C variant. Roughly even sequencing depth across donors was the assumption behind the presence/absence analyses. TCR beta sequences reportedly predicted the HLA-A and HLA-B alleles of most subjects accurately.

Researchers ran the PCR with 60 Vbeta and 13 Jbeta primers. This table comes from immunoSEQ multiplex PCR, and its TCRdb copy is limited to in-frame clones, with some not included. The sample has roughly 140,000 clones; about 88% are singletons. This TCR was sampled from a woman younger than 35 in good health and CMV-seronegative. Sequences were obtained from PBMCs.

CDR3 in amino acids: CAIRGGGPGANVLTF. The CDR3 DNA reads TGTGCCATCAGGGGGGGAGGGCCCGGGGCCAACGTCCTGACTTTC. This chain connects TRBV10-3 to TRBJ2-6; 7 bases fit TRBD2. J lost 4 bases, V lost 6 bases, and 6 bases had no gene match. The germline CDR1 and CDR2 sequences are ENHRY and SYGVKD. The CDR3 runs to 15 residues.